This T cell receptor beta chain originates from a study of blood T cell repertoires in COVID-19. Study-wide background: Samples came from the United States, Italy and Spain, spanning acute and convalescent COVID-19. The cDNA or gDNA used as material had been derived from T cells, B-cell-depleted T cells, or PBMCs.

This CDR3 has 17 amino acids. From germline, CDR1 is MDHEN and CDR2 SYDVKM. V shed 5 bases, J shed 0 bases, and the junction held 9 bases outside the gene matches. Sequencing was performed with immunoSEQ multiplex PCR; in TCRdb, only in-frame clones are kept and a portion is missing. The sample has about 300,000 clones; about 83% are singletons. This clone has only one observation. The chain combines TRBV28 with TRBJ1-3, with 8 bases fitting TRBD1. What was sequenced was peripheral blood. This sequence was found in a woman aged 50 to 65 who had recovered from COVID-19. The chain's CDR3 is CASSPPGQGNSGNTIYF. The CDR3 nucleotides read TGTGCCAGCAGTCCCCCCGGACAGGGTAACTCTGGAAACACCATATATTTT.